The source of this T cell receptor (beta chain) is a study of T cells in Graves' hyperthyroidism and ophthalmopathy. This clonotype came up many times. TCR beta CDR3 regions were amplified from RNA transcripts. During a first-round RT-PCR of the TCR CDR3, the HTBI primer set was used. TCRdb reanalysed the multiplex PCR reads using MiXCR and keeps one entry per CDR3 protein. The table records 300,000 to 450,000 distinct CDR3 sequences, roughly 13% of them present only once. In germline, CDR1 is MNHNS, CDR2 SASEGT. CDR3 length equals 13 residues. Between the trimmed V and J ends, which lost 6 bases and 4 bases, there was a span of 12 bases. The PBMCs were sourced from fresh peripheral blood (about 10 ml).

Sequencing was carried out using blood. The TCR comes from a man under 40 with Graves' hyperthyroidism that later progressed to Graves' ophthalmopathy. This sequence joins TRBV6-1 and TRBJ1-2; D might be TRBD1 (5 bases). CDR3 sequence reads: CASRWDGFYGYTF. As DNA, the CDR3 is TGTGCCAGCAGATGGGACGGTTTCTATGGCTACACCTTC.